The TCR beta chain described here comes from a study of OX40 agonist ivuxolimab in advanced cancers. Turning to the study itself: An agonistic human IgG2 monoclonal antibody against OX40 (CD134) was given.

Germline CDR1 and CDR2: SQVTM and ANQGSEA. V was clipped by 1 base and J by 13 bases; unmatched bases: 7. This CDR3 contains 11 residues. Study-level points and caveats: Among the lowest peripheral clonal expansion occurred in 0.1-3.0 mg/kg partial responders.

Profiling relied on immunoSEQ multiplex PCR, and the TCRdb table lists in-frame clones only, not all of them. Of around 76,000 clones in the sample, 86% are singletons; the top ten hold about 8%. As to this clone: Its antigen is unidentified.

The receptor was derived from an adult with an advanced solid tumor such as melanoma, head and neck, liver or kidney cancer. This sequence joins TRBV29-1 and TRBJ2-7, with 7 bases fitting TRBD1. This specimen consisted of CD4+ or CD8+ T cells sorted from blood, obtained in a trial of the OX40 agonist ivuxolimab. CDR3 sequence: CSVEVTGRAYF. For the CDR3, the DNA is TGCAGCGTTGAAGTGACAGGGAGAGCTTACTTC.